The 5 T cell receptor beta chains presented below share a single source sample, sequenced in a study of T cells in localized non-small cell lung cancer. The method was immunoSEQ multiplex PCR; TCRdb's version includes in-frame clones alone and lacks a portion of them. The table lists roughly 2,800 clones, about 25% of them singletons. This sample comprised lung tumor tissue, obtained before any cancer treatment. The receptor set was obtained from a man between 40 and 70 years old with stage I squamous cell lung carcinoma.

This clone turned up a few times. The chain has TRBV11-3 and TRBJ1-2, with D perhaps TRBD1 (5 bases). V lost 2 bases and J 7 bases, leaving 14 bases between the germline ends. This CDR3 contains 14 residues. Germline V CDR1 and CDR2: SGHNT, YENEEA. The CDR3 sequence: CASSLQTGGSGYTF. The CDR3, as DNA: TGTGCCAGCAGCTTACAGACTGGGGGATCTGGCTACACCTTC.

This clone was detected a few times. The chain joins TRBV15 to TRBJ2-7, with 9 bases identical to TRBD1. The CDR3 sequence is 14 residues long. With 0 bases clipped from V and 4 bases from J, the junction kept 1 base outside the gene matches. Germline V gene data show CDR1 as LNHNV and CDR2 as YYDKDF (reference sequence). The CDR3 loop reads CATSREGQGYEQYF. Written as DNA, the CDR3 is TGTGCCACCAGCAGAGAGGGACAGGGTTACGAGCAGTACTTC.

The chain employs TRBV9 and TRBJ2-5; D is possibly TRBD2 (6 bases). The CDR3 has 17 amino acids. Germline V CDR1 and CDR2: SGDLS, YYNGEE. V was shortened by 4 bases and J by 1 base, with 20 bases between the two germline ends. The DNA of the CDR3 is TGTGCCAGCAGCCCCCACCCGGGGACGGGAGTCCAAGAGACCCAGTACTTC. Protein: CASSPHPGTGVQETQYF.

This chain links TRBV5-1 with TRBJ1-1; tentative D call: TRBD1 (5 bases). Looked up from germline, CDR1 is SGHRS and CDR2 is YFSETQ. The germline V and J ends were trimmed by 0 bases and 4 bases, with 10 bases remaining between them. The CDR3 covers 14 residues. The CDR3 sequence: CASSLGDSPTEAFF. The CDR3 region has the DNA TGCGCCAGCAGCTTGGGAGACAGCCCCACTGAAGCTTTCTTT.

This clone was seen only a few times. The chain has TRBV10-3 and TRBJ2-5, with D perhaps being TRBD1 or TRBD2 (5 bases each). The CDR3 is made up of 13 amino acids. Germline assignment: CDR1 ENHRY and CDR2 SYGVKD. With 5 bases removed from V and 5 bases from J, the gap between germline ends came to 12 bases. The DNA of the CDR3 is TGTGCCATCAGTATTAGGGACGGCGAGACCCAGTACTTC. It specifies CAISIRDGETQYF.